This is a list of T cell receptor beta chains from one sample in a study of spatial heterogeneity in lung cancer. From the 5' RACE reads, TCRdb called clonotypes with MiXCR, one entry per CDR3 protein. The sample comprises about 3,300 distinct CDR3 sequences, approximately 9.4% of which are singletons, and over 25% rests with the top ten. The sequenced sample was normal lung tissue next to the tumor, obtained at surgery. These receptor sequences come from a male donor with early-stage non-small cell lung cancer. CDR3s include the opening cysteine and the closing phenylalanine or tryptophan. A D gene is named only where the DNA matches it firmly. Clone size, where shown, is once, few, many, or a class for clones that have expanded.

cdr3_length: 19
j_call: TRBJ2-3
clone_size: few
v_call: TRBV11-1
d_call: TRBD2
cdr3_aa: CASSSTRTSGGLGGDTQYF
cdr3_nt: TGTGCCAGCAGCTCCACCCGGACTAGCGGGGGCCTCGGGGGAGATACGCAGTATTTT

cdr3_length: 19
j_call: TRBJ2-4
clone_size: NA
v_call: TRBV7-2
d_call: TRBD1
cdr3_aa: CASSLAGPDRVIAKNIQYF
cdr3_nt: TGTGCCAGCAGCTTAGCGGGCCCCGACAGGGTCATAGCCAAAAACATTCAGTACTTC

cdr3_length: 16
j_call: TRBJ2-2
clone_size: few
v_call: TRBV5-1
d_call: TRBD2
cdr3_aa: CASSPRLAGNTGELFF
cdr3_nt: TGCGCCAGCAGCCCCCGACTAGCGGGGAACACCGGGGAGCTGTTTTTT

cdr3_length: 12
j_call: TRBJ2-1
clone_size: NA
v_call: TRBV3-1
d_call: NA
cdr3_aa: CAGSPSRFEQFF
cdr3_nt: TGCGCCGGCAGTCCTTCTAGATTTGAGCAGTTCTTC

cdr3_length: 16
j_call: TRBJ2-3
clone_size: medium-sized
v_call: TRBV27
d_call: NA
cdr3_aa: CASSGSGTPPVDTQYF
cdr3_nt: TGTGCCAGCAGTGGGTCCGGAACCCCCCCGGTAGATACGCAGTATTTT

cdr3_length: 13
j_call: TRBJ2-2
clone_size: few
v_call: TRBV6-2/TRBV6-3
d_call: NA
cdr3_aa: CASSSQYTGELFF
cdr3_nt: TGTGCCAGCAGTTCACAGTACACCGGGGAGCTGTTTTTT

cdr3_length: 16
j_call: TRBJ2-7
clone_size: NA
v_call: TRBV5-1
d_call: TRBD2
cdr3_aa: CASSLESSGEGYEQYF
cdr3_nt: TGCGCCAGCAGCTTGGAGTCTTCCGGGGAGGGCTACGAGCAGTACTTC

cdr3_length: 14
j_call: TRBJ2-7
clone_size: many
v_call: TRBV20-1
d_call: TRBD1
cdr3_aa: CSAERTGGPYEQYF
cdr3_nt: TGCAGTGCTGAACGGACAGGGGGCCCCTACGAGCAGTACTTC

cdr3_length: 15
j_call: TRBJ1-1
clone_size: many
v_call: TRBV10-1
d_call: TRBD1
cdr3_aa: CASSGTGTGNTEAFF
cdr3_nt: TGCGCCAGCAGTGGTACCGGGACAGGGAACACTGAAGCTTTCTTT

cdr3_length: 15
j_call: TRBJ2-1
clone_size: medium-sized
v_call: TRBV20-1
d_call: NA
cdr3_aa: CSALSRYSSYNEQFF
cdr3_nt: TGCAGTGCCTTATCCCGCTACAGCTCCTACAATGAGCAGTTCTTC

cdr3_length: 14
j_call: TRBJ2-1
clone_size: many
v_call: TRBV24-1
d_call: TRBD2
cdr3_aa: CATSDASGAFEQFF
cdr3_nt: TGTGCCACCAGTGATGCGAGCGGGGCTTTTGAGCAGTTCTTC

cdr3_length: 13
j_call: TRBJ2-7
clone_size: medium-sized
v_call: TRBV10-1
d_call: NA
cdr3_aa: CASRENFGGEQYF
cdr3_nt: TGCGCCAGCAGGGAGAATTTCGGGGGCGAGCAGTACTTC

cdr3_length: 14
j_call: TRBJ2-5
clone_size: medium-sized
v_call: TRBV14
d_call: NA
cdr3_aa: CASSHPVRQETQYF
cdr3_nt: TGTGCCAGCAGCCATCCCGTAAGGCAAGAGACCCAGTACTTC

cdr3_length: 17
j_call: TRBJ1-3
clone_size: many
v_call: TRBV7-8
d_call: NA
cdr3_aa: CASSLTVKVSSGNTIYF
cdr3_nt: TGTGCCAGCAGCTTGACAGTAAAGGTTTCCTCTGGAAACACCATATATTTT

cdr3_length: 15
j_call: TRBJ2-1
clone_size: many
v_call: TRBV5-1
d_call: NA
cdr3_aa: CASSFLADVVDEQFF
cdr3_nt: TGCGCCAGCAGCTTTTTAGCGGATGTAGTCGATGAGCAGTTCTTC

cdr3_length: 13
j_call: TRBJ1-5
clone_size: many
v_call: TRBV4-1
d_call: NA
cdr3_aa: CASSQGIYQPQHF
cdr3_nt: TGCGCCAGCAGCCAAGGCATATATCAGCCCCAGCATTTT

cdr3_length: 16
j_call: TRBJ2-7
clone_size: medium-sized
v_call: TRBV6-5
d_call: TRBD2
cdr3_aa: CASSYRDALGGYEQYF
cdr3_nt: TGTGCCAGCAGTTACAGAGACGCTCTCGGGGGGTACGAGCAGTACTTC

cdr3_length: 14
j_call: TRBJ1-4
clone_size: many
v_call: TRBV28
d_call: NA
cdr3_aa: CASSAGTRIEKLFF
cdr3_nt: TGTGCCAGCAGCGCAGGGACGCGTATTGAAAAACTGTTTTTT

cdr3_length: 14
j_call: TRBJ2-6
clone_size: few
v_call: TRBV4-3
d_call: TRBD1
cdr3_aa: CASSPEQGARVLTF
cdr3_nt: TGCGCCAGCAGCCCAGAACAGGGGGCCCGCGTCCTGACTTTC

cdr3_length: 15
j_call: TRBJ2-1
clone_size: medium-sized
v_call: TRBV20-1
d_call: TRBD2
cdr3_aa: CSAKSRLAVYNEQFF
cdr3_nt: TGCAGTGCTAAAAGCAGACTAGCGGTTTACAATGAGCAGTTCTTC

cdr3_length: 12
j_call: TRBJ1-2
clone_size: medium-sized
v_call: TRBV20-1
d_call: NA
cdr3_aa: CSASTANYGYTF
cdr3_nt: TGCAGTGCTAGTACGGCTAACTATGGCTACACCTTC

cdr3_length: 12
j_call: TRBJ2-7
clone_size: medium-sized
v_call: TRBV7-9
d_call: NA
cdr3_aa: CASVQGVREQYF
cdr3_nt: TGTGCCAGCGTGCAGGGTGTCCGCGAGCAGTACTTC

cdr3_length: 12
j_call: TRBJ2-5
clone_size: NA
v_call: TRBV25-1
d_call: NA
cdr3_aa: CASNLKGETQYF
cdr3_nt: TGTGCCAGCAATCTAAAAGGAGAGACCCAGTACTTC

cdr3_length: 13
j_call: TRBJ2-1
clone_size: many
v_call: TRBV15
d_call: NA
cdr3_aa: CATSSAQGLGQFF
cdr3_nt: TGTGCCACCAGCAGTGCACAAGGGCTGGGGCAGTTCTTC

cdr3_length: 13
j_call: TRBJ2-1
clone_size: NA
v_call: TRBV7-9
d_call: NA
cdr3_aa: CASSARKANEQFF
cdr3_nt: TGTGCCAGCAGCGCCCGTAAGGCTAATGAGCAGTTCTTC

cdr3_length: 16
j_call: TRBJ2-4
clone_size: medium-sized
v_call: TRBV14
d_call: NA
cdr3_aa: CASSRTMARAKNIQYF
cdr3_nt: TGTGCCAGCAGCCGGACAATGGCGCGGGCCAAAAACATTCAGTACTTC

cdr3_length: 12
j_call: TRBJ1-2
clone_size: medium-sized
v_call: TRBV6-5
d_call: NA
cdr3_aa: CATSSTRGGYTF
cdr3_nt: TGTGCCACCTCCTCAACGCGAGGTGGCTACACCTTC

cdr3_length: 11
j_call: TRBJ1-2
clone_size: NA
v_call: TRBV7-9
d_call: NA
cdr3_aa: CASTDTYSYTF
cdr3_nt: TGTGCCAGTACTGACACTTATAGCTACACCTTC

cdr3_length: 14
j_call: TRBJ2-7
clone_size: many
v_call: TRBV6-1
d_call: NA
cdr3_aa: CASSAQGGAYEQYF
cdr3_nt: TGTGCCAGCAGTGCCCAGGGGGGGGCCTACGAGCAGTACTTC

cdr3_length: 14
j_call: TRBJ2-3
clone_size: medium-sized
v_call: TRBV28
d_call: NA
cdr3_aa: CASSFVAGTDTQYF
cdr3_nt: TGTGCCAGCAGTTTTGTAGCGGGCACAGATACGCAGTATTTT

cdr3_length: 15
j_call: TRBJ2-5
clone_size: medium-sized
v_call: TRBV10-2
d_call: TRBD2
cdr3_aa: CASSRTSGSLETQYF
cdr3_nt: TGCGCCAGCAGTAGGACTAGCGGGAGTCTAGAGACCCAGTACTTC

cdr3_length: 21
j_call: TRBJ2-4
clone_size: medium-sized
v_call: TRBV21-1
d_call: NA
cdr3_aa: CASSPQNRDPIDALAKNIQYF
cdr3_nt: TGTGCCAGCAGCCCGCAGAACCGGGACCCTATAGATGCACTAGCCAAAAACATTCAGTACTTC

cdr3_length: 12
j_call: TRBJ2-7
clone_size: many
v_call: TRBV18
d_call: NA
cdr3_aa: CASSRPQSGQYF
cdr3_nt: TGTGCCAGCTCACGACCCCAGAGTGGGCAGTACTTC

cdr3_length: 15
j_call: TRBJ2-7
clone_size: NA
v_call: TRBV4-3
d_call: NA
cdr3_aa: CASSQDRSGAYEQYF
cdr3_nt: TGCGCCAGCAGCCAAGATCGGTCGGGGGCCTACGAGCAGTACTTC

cdr3_length: 13
j_call: TRBJ2-7
clone_size: NA
v_call: TRBV27
d_call: TRBD2
cdr3_aa: CASSPTVAGEQYF
cdr3_nt: TGTGCCAGCAGTCCCACGGTAGCGGGCGAGCAGTACTTC

cdr3_length: 16
j_call: TRBJ2-1
clone_size: many
v_call: TRBV20-1
d_call: NA
cdr3_aa: CSARDWRKNSYNEQFF
cdr3_nt: TGCAGTGCTAGAGATTGGCGGAAAAATTCCTACAATGAGCAGTTCTTC

cdr3_length: 17
j_call: TRBJ2-5
clone_size: NA
v_call: TRBV5-8
d_call: TRBD1
cdr3_aa: CASRSAGTAPRQETQYF
cdr3_nt: TGTGCCAGCAGATCTGCCGGGACAGCACCTCGCCAAGAGACCCAGTACTTC

cdr3_length: 11
j_call: TRBJ2-3
clone_size: many
v_call: TRBV29-1
d_call: NA
cdr3_aa: CSVRSGDTQYF
cdr3_nt: TGCAGCGTGAGGTCTGGGGATACGCAGTATTTT

cdr3_length: 15
j_call: TRBJ2-3
clone_size: medium-sized
v_call: TRBV20-1
d_call: TRBD1
cdr3_aa: CSARVDRGLTDTQYF
cdr3_nt: TGCAGTGCTAGAGTGGACAGGGGGCTGACAGATACGCAGTATTTT

cdr3_length: 13
j_call: TRBJ1-2
clone_size: NA
v_call: TRBV28
d_call: NA
cdr3_aa: CASSAQGSYGYTF
cdr3_nt: TGTGCCAGCAGTGCGCAGGGGAGCTATGGCTACACCTTC

cdr3_length: 16
j_call: TRBJ2-1
clone_size: medium-sized
v_call: TRBV6-2/TRBV6-3
d_call: TRBD2
cdr3_aa: CASSYSGLAGGGKQFF
cdr3_nt: TGTGCCAGCAGTTACAGCGGACTAGCGGGAGGCGGGAAGCAGTTCTTC

cdr3_length: 17
j_call: TRBJ2-1
clone_size: many
v_call: TRBV6-1
d_call: NA
cdr3_aa: CASSEPRPTSSYNEQFF
cdr3_nt: TGTGCCAGCAGTGAACCCAGGCCGACTAGCTCCTACAATGAGCAGTTCTTC

cdr3_length: 12
j_call: TRBJ1-6
clone_size: many
v_call: TRBV7-9
d_call: NA
cdr3_aa: CASSLYNSPLHF
cdr3_nt: TGTGCCAGCAGCTTATATAATTCACCCCTCCACTTT

cdr3_length: 14
j_call: TRBJ2-7
clone_size: many
v_call: TRBV5-1
d_call: NA
cdr3_aa: CASSTSGGRYEQYF
cdr3_nt: TGCGCCAGCAGCACGAGTGGCGGGCGGTACGAGCAGTACTTC

cdr3_length: 14
j_call: TRBJ1-4
clone_size: many
v_call: TRBV7-6
d_call: NA
cdr3_aa: CASSRTSANEKLFF
cdr3_nt: TGTGCCAGCAGCCGGACATCGGCTAATGAAAAACTGTTTTTT

cdr3_length: 14
j_call: TRBJ2-3
clone_size: many
v_call: TRBV5-4
d_call: NA
cdr3_aa: CASSLRPNTDTQYF
cdr3_nt: TGTGCCAGCAGCTTACGACCTAACACAGATACGCAGTATTTT

cdr3_length: 13
j_call: TRBJ2-1
clone_size: few
v_call: TRBV11-3
d_call: NA
cdr3_aa: CASSLRGYNEQFF
cdr3_nt: TGTGCCAGCAGCTTACGGGGCTACAATGAGCAGTTCTTC

cdr3_length: 12
j_call: TRBJ2-1
clone_size: medium-sized
v_call: TRBV11-2
d_call: NA
cdr3_aa: CASSLGGGEQFF
cdr3_nt: TGTGCCAGCAGCTTAGGAGGGGGGGAGCAGTTCTTC

cdr3_length: 15
j_call: TRBJ2-5
clone_size: large
v_call: TRBV7-9
d_call: NA
cdr3_aa: CASSLSAGPQETQYF
cdr3_nt: TGTGCCAGCAGCTTAAGCGCGGGACCCCAAGAGACCCAGTACTTC

cdr3_length: 13
j_call: TRBJ1-1
clone_size: few
v_call: TRBV10-3
d_call: TRBD1
cdr3_aa: CAIKGQGDTEAFF
cdr3_nt: TGTGCCATCAAGGGACAGGGGGACACTGAAGCTTTCTTT

cdr3_length: 12
j_call: TRBJ1-2
clone_size: many
v_call: TRBV4-2
d_call: TRBD1
cdr3_aa: CASSQTGDGYTF
cdr3_nt: TGTGCCAGCAGCCAAACAGGGGACGGCTACACCTTC

cdr3_length: 14
j_call: TRBJ1-1
clone_size: many
v_call: TRBV20-1
d_call: NA
cdr3_aa: CSARRVGSAAEAFF
cdr3_nt: TGCAGTGCTAGGAGAGTCGGGTCCGCGGCTGAAGCTTTCTTT

cdr3_length: 14
j_call: TRBJ2-1
clone_size: large
v_call: TRBV20-1
d_call: TRBD2
cdr3_aa: CSAWTSGGTNEQFF
cdr3_nt: TGCAGTGCTTGGACTAGCGGGGGGACCAATGAGCAGTTCTTC